Sequencing of this TCR beta chain was carried out in a study of blood T cell repertoires in COVID-19. The wider study: Samples came from the United States, Italy and Spain, spanning acute and convalescent COVID-19. T cells, B-cell-depleted T cells, or PBMCs provided the cDNA or gDNA that served as material.

The CDR3 runs to 19 residues. Germline V gives CDR1 SEHNR, CDR2 FQNEAQ (reference sequence). The V end lost 6 bases, the J end lost 4 bases, and 30 bases lay between the germline ends. In the original analysis: Researchers report that nucleated cell counts were estimated from reference gene primer amplification. Clones were read by immunoSEQ multiplex PCR, and TCRdb kept only the in-frame ones, dropping some. For V, J and clone size, that table is used; D and trimming come from the DNA. The repertoire holds under 200,000 clones, with about 80% as singletons. The chain combines TRBV7-9 with TRBJ1-2, with D possibly TRBD1 on 6 matching bases. The receptor was derived from a man aged 30 to 45 with active or convalescent COVID-19. Sequencing was performed on peripheral blood. This CDR3 is CASSLIGGGAGDLSYGYTF. The CDR3 nucleotides are TGTGCCAGCAGTCTTATAGGTGGGGGGGCAGGGGATCTATCCTATGGCTACACCTTC.